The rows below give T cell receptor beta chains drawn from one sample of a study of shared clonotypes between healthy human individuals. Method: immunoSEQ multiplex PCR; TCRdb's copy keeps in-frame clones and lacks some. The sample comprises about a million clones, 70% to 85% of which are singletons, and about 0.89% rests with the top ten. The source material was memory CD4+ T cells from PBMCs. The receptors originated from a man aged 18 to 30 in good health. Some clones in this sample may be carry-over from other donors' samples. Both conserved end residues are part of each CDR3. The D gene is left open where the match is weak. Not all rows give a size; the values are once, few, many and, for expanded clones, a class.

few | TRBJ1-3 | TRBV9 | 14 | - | CASSVEYSGNTIYF | TGTGCCAGCAGCGTCGAGTACTCTGGAAACACCATATATTTT
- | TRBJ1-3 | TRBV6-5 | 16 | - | CASSYSRTTITNTIYF | TGTGCCAGCAGTTATTCAAGGACGACTATCACCAACACCATATATTTT
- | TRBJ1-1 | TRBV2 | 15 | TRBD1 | CASSSMGQGKIGAFF | TGTGCCAGCAGTTCAATGGGACAGGGGAAAATAGGAGCTTTCTTT
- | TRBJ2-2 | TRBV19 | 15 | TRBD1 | CASSPVGQGAGELFF | TGTGCCAGTAGTCCAGTCGGACAGGGGGCCGGGGAGCTGTTTTTT
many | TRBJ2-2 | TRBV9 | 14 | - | CASSVASGAGELFF | TGTGCCAGCAGCGTAGCTTCGGGAGCCGGGGAGCTGTTTTTT
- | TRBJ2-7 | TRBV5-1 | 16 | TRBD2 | CASSLASSGTNYEQYF | TGCGCCAGCAGCTTGGCGTCTAGCGGCACCAACTACGAGCAGTACTTC
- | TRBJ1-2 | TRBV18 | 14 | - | CASSPQVAVYGYTF | TGTGCCAGCTCACCACAGGTTGCCGTCTATGGCTACACCTTC
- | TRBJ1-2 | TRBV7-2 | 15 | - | CASSLSGTLKLGYTF | TGTGCCAGCAGCTTGAGCGGGACACTCAAACTTGGCTACACCTTC
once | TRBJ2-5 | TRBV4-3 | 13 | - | CASSQSGRETQYF | TGCGCCAGCAGCCAATCAGGGCGGGAGACCCAGTACTTC
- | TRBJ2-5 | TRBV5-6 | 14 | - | CASSMLAVQETQYF | TGTGCCAGCAGCATGTTAGCGGTCCAAGAGACCCAGTACTTC
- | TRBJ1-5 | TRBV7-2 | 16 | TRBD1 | CASSLMTGVSNQPQHF | TGTGCCAGCAGCTTAATGACAGGGGTTAGCAATCAGCCCCAGCATTTT
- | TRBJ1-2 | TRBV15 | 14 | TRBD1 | CATSRVTGPDGYTF | TGTGCCACCAGCAGAGTGACAGGGCCAGATGGCTACACCTTC
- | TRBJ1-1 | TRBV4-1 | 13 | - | CASSQGTYGKAFF | TGCGCCAGCAGTCAAGGGACATACGGGAAAGCTTTCTTT
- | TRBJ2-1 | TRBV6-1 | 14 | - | CASSEAFHPFDRFF | TGTGCCAGCAGTGAAGCGTTCCACCCATTCGATCGGTTCTTC
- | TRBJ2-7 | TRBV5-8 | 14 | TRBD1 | CASSAPGTGYEQYF | TGTGCCAGCAGCGCACCCGGGACAGGCTACGAGCAGTACTTC
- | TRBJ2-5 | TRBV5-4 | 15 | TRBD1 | CASSLEPGQEETQYF | TGTGCCAGCAGCTTAGAACCGGGACAGGAAGAGACCCAGTACTTC
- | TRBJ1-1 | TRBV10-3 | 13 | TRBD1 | CAISAGAGTVAFF | TGTGCCATCAGTGCCGGAGCCGGGACAGTAGCTTTCTTT
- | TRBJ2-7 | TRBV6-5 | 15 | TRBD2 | CASRVLAGGPSEQYF | TGTGCCAGCAGGGTACTAGCGGGAGGGCCATCCGAGCAGTACTTC
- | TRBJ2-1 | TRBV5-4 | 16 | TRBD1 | CASSPNSGGSYNEQFF | TGTGCCAGCAGCCCTAATTCAGGGGGTTCCTACAATGAGCAGTTCTTC
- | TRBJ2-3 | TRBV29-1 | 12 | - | CSVPIGTDTQYF | TGCAGCGTCCCCATAGGCACAGATACGCAGTATTTT
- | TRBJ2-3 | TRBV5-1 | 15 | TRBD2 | CASSFGKAGADTQYF | TGCGCCAGCAGCTTCGGAAAGGCGGGGGCAGATACGCAGTATTTT
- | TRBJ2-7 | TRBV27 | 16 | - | CASSLFGASALYEQYF | TGTGCCAGCAGTTTATTCGGTGCTAGCGCCCTGTACGAGCAGTACTTC
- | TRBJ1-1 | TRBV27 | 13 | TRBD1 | CASSLSRGYSAFF | TGTGCCAGCAGTTTATCCAGGGGGTATTCAGCTTTCTTT
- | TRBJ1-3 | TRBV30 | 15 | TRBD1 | CAWKVPGGSGNTIYF | TGTGCCTGGAAGGTCCCAGGGGGCTCTGGAAACACCATATATTTT
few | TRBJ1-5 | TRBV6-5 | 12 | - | CASNAWNQPQHF | TGTGCCAGCAACGCTTGGAATCAGCCCCAGCATTTT
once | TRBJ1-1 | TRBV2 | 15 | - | CATLSPQGRKTEAFF | TGTGCCACCCTCTCCCCGCAGGGGCGAAAGACTGAAGCTTTCTTT
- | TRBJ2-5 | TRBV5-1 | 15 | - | CASSLGQTNQETQYF | TGCGCCAGCAGCTTGGGACAGACAAACCAAGAGACCCAGTACTTC
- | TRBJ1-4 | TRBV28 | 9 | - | CAWGEKLFF | TGTGCCTGGGGTGAAAAACTGTTTTTT
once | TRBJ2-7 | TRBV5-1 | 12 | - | CASSFERDTQYF | TGCGCCAGCAGCTTCGAGCGGGACACGCAGTACTTC
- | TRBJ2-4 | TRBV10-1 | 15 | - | CASSVTAGQKNIQYF | TGCGCCAGCAGTGTAACCGCGGGACAAAAAAACATTCAGTACTTC
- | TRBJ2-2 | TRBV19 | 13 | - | CASKTVNTGELFF | TGTGCCAGTAAGACGGTGAACACCGGGGAGCTGTTTTTT
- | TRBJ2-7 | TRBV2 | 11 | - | CASSNRDEQYF | TGTGCCAGCAGTAATAGGGACGAGCAGTACTTC
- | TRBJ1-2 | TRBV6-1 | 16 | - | CASSEAVGGGGHGYTF | TGTGCCAGCAGTGAAGCGGTTGGGGGCGGAGGGCATGGCTACACCTTC
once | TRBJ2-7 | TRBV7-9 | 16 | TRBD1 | CASSPRTGTVLYEQYF | TGTGCCAGCAGCCCCCGAACCGGGACAGTCCTCTACGAGCAGTACTTC